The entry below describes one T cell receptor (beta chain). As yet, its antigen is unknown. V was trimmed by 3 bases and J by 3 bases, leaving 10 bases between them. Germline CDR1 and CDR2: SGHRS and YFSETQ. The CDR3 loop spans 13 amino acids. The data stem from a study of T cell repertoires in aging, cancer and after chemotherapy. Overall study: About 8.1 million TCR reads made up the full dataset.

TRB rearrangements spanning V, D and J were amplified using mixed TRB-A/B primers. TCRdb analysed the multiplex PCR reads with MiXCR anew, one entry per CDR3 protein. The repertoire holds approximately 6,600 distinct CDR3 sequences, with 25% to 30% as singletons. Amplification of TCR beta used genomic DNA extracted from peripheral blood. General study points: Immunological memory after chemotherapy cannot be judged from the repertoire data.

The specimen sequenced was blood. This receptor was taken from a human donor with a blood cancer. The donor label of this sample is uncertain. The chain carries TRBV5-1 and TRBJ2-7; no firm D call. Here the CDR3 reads CASSSGVRYEQYF. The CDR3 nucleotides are TGCGCCAGCAGCTCTGGGGTCCGCTACGAGCAGTACTTC.